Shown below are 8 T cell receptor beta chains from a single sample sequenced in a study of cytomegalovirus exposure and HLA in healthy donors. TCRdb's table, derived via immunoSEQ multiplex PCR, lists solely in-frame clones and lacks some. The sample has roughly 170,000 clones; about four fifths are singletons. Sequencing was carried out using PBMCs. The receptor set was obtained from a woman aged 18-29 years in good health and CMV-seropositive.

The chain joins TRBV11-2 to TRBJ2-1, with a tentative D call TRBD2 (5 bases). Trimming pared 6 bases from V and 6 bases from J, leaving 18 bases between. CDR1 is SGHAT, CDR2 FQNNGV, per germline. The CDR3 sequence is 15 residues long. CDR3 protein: CASRREPNTLNEQFF. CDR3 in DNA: TGTGCCAGCAGAAGGGAGCCCAACACCCTCAATGAGCAGTTCTTC.

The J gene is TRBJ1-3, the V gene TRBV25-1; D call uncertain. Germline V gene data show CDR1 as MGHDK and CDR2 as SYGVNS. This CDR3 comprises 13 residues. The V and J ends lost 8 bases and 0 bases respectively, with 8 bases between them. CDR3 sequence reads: CASGLNSGNTIYF. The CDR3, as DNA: TGTGCCAGCGGCTTGAACTCTGGAAACACCATATATTTT.

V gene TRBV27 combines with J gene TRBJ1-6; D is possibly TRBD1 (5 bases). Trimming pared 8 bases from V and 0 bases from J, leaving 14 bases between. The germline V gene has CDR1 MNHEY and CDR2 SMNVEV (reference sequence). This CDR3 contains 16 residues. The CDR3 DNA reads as TGTGCCAGCCGCCTGGGGGGTCTCTCCTATAATTCACCCCTCCACTTT. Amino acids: CASRLGGLSYNSPLHF.

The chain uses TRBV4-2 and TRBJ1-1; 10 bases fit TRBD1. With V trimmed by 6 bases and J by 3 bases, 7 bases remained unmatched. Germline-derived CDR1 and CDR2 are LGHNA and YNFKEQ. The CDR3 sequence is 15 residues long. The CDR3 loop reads CASSIDRGRDTEAFF. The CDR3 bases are TGTGCCAGCAGTATAGACAGGGGGCGGGACACTGAAGCTTTCTTT.

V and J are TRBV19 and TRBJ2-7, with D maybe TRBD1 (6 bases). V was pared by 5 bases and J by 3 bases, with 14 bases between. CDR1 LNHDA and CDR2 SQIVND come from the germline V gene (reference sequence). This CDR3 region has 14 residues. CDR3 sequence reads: CASSVRQDFYEQYF. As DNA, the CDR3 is TGTGCCAGTAGTGTGCGACAGGACTTCTACGAGCAGTACTTC.

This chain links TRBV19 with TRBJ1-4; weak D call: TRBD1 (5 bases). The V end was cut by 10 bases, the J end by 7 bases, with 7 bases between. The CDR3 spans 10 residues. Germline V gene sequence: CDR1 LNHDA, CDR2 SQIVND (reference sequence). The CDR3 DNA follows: TGTGCCACGGGGGGTGAAAAACTGTTTTTT. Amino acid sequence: CATGGEKLFF.

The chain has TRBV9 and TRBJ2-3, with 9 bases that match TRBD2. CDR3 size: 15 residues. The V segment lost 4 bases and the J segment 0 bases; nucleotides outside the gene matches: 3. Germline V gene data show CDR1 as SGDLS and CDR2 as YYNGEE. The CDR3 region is CASSQLAGSTDTQYF. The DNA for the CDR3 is TGTGCCAGCAGCCAGCTAGCGGGAAGCACAGATACGCAGTATTTT.

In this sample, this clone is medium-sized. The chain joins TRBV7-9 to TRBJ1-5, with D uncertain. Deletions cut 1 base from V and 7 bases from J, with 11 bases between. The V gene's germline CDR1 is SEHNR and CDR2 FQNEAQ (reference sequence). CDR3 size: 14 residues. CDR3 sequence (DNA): TGTGCCAGCAGCTTAGGGGAGTCGTGGCAGCCCCAGCATTTT. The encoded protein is CASSLGESWQPQHF.